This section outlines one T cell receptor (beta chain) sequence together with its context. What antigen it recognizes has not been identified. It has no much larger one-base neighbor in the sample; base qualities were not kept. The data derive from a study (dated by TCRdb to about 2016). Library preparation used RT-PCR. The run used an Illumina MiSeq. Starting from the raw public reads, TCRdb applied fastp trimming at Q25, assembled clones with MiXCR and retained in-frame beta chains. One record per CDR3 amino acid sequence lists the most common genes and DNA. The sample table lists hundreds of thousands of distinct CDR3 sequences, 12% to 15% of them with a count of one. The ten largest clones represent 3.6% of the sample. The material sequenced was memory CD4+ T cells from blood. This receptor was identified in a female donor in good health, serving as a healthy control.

The CDR3 region: CASRTNAGNTEAFF. The DNA is as follows: TGCGCCAGCAGGACAAACGCTGGGAACACTGAAGCTTTCTTT. The chain couples TRBV5-1 to TRBJ1-1; no D segment can be confidently identified. From its cysteine to its phenylalanine, the CDR3 spans 14 amino acids. Only the CDR3 DNA stays, 42 bases, in frame from base 1. The junction shows trimming of 5 bases on V and 1 base on J, plus 12 bases between the germline ends. The germline V gene sets CDR1 to SGHRS and CDR2 to YFSETQ.